A selection of T cell receptor beta chains follows, all from one sample in a study of blood T cell repertoires in COVID-19. The assay was immunoSEQ multiplex PCR, and TCRdb's table has in-frame clones only and misses some. Of hundreds of thousands of clones in the sample, roughly 80% are singletons; the top ten hold around 4%. The sequencing sample was made of peripheral blood. Receptor source: a woman in her 50s with active or convalescent COVID-19. The CDR3 runs from the conserved cysteine through the conserved F or W. The D gene is left open where the match is weak. Size is stated for part of the rows, as once, few or many counts, or as a class when the clone is expanded.

d_call: TRBD1
j_call: TRBJ2-7
clone_size: .
v_call: TRBV11-2
cdr3_aa: CASSDRDRGLVPEQYF
cdr3_nt: TGTGCCAGCAGCGACCGGGACAGGGGGCTAGTGCCCGAGCAGTACTTC

d_call: .
j_call: TRBJ1-1
clone_size: .
v_call: TRBV28
cdr3_aa: CASSFSSNTEAFF
cdr3_nt: TGTGCCAGCAGTTTTTCGTCGAACACTGAAGCTTTCTTT

d_call: TRBD1
j_call: TRBJ1-2
clone_size: .
v_call: TRBV7-6
cdr3_aa: CASSLGTGGGFVFTPRGYTF
cdr3_nt: TGTGCCAGCAGCTTAGGGACAGGGGGAGGTTTTGTTTTCACGCCCCGAGGCTACACCTTC

d_call: .
j_call: TRBJ2-3
clone_size: .
v_call: TRBV5-1
cdr3_aa: CASSASWAFTDTQYF
cdr3_nt: TGCGCCAGCAGCGCATCCTGGGCTTTCACAGATACGCAGTATTTT

d_call: TRBD2
j_call: TRBJ2-7
clone_size: .
v_call: TRBV4-1
cdr3_aa: CASSQGLAGVWGEQYF
cdr3_nt: TGCGCCAGCAGCCAAGGGCTAGCGGGAGTATGGGGCGAGCAGTACTTC

d_call: TRBD2
j_call: TRBJ2-4
clone_size: .
v_call: TRBV4-1
cdr3_aa: CASSQAPPGTRFLGPQNIQYF
cdr3_nt: TGCGCCAGCAGCCAAGCCCCTCCAGGGACTAGGTTCCTGGGCCCGCAAAACATTCAGTACTTC

d_call: TRBD1
j_call: TRBJ2-6
clone_size: .
v_call: TRBV4-1
cdr3_aa: CASSHPWGDRAGANVLTF
cdr3_nt: TGCGCCAGCAGCCATCCGTGGGGCGACAGGGCTGGGGCCAACGTCCTGACTTTC

d_call: TRBD2
j_call: TRBJ2-1
clone_size: .
v_call: TRBV14
cdr3_aa: CASSQKATSGRDEQFF
cdr3_nt: TGTGCCAGCAGCCAAAAGGCCACTAGCGGGAGGGATGAGCAGTTCTTC

d_call: .
j_call: TRBJ1-2
clone_size: .
v_call: TRBV5-1
cdr3_aa: CASSHGQTSNYGYTF
cdr3_nt: TGCGCCAGCAGCCATGGACAGACGTCTAACTATGGCTACACCTTC

d_call: TRBD2
j_call: TRBJ2-3
clone_size: .
v_call: TRBV11-2
cdr3_aa: CASSRAGAATDTQYF
cdr3_nt: TGTGCCAGCAGCCGGGCGGGAGCGGCCACAGATACGCAGTATTTT

d_call: .
j_call: TRBJ1-2
clone_size: .
v_call: TRBV19
cdr3_aa: CASSAGGTYGYTF
cdr3_nt: TGTGCCAGTAGTGCCGGGGGTACCTATGGCTACACCTTC

d_call: .
j_call: TRBJ1-1
clone_size: .
v_call: TRBV2
cdr3_aa: CASRTGFVEAFF
cdr3_nt: TGTGCCAGCAGGACAGGCTTCGTTGAAGCTTTCTTT

d_call: .
j_call: TRBJ1-2
clone_size: once
v_call: TRBV5-1
cdr3_aa: CASTQYKGDKGGYTF
cdr3_nt: TGCGCCAGCACCCAGTATAAGGGGGACAAGGGTGGCTACACCTTC